The next 15 T cell receptor beta chains were all read from a single sample in a study of blood T cell repertoires in COVID-19. Some clones are missing from TCRdb's copy, which holds only in-frame ones; the method was immunoSEQ multiplex PCR. The table includes about 330,000 clones, about 89% detected once. Sequenced input: peripheral blood. These receptors were taken from a man younger than 35 who had recovered from COVID-19.

This sequence joins TRBV13 and TRBJ2-2, with TRBD1 identical over 10 bases. The germline CDR1 and CDR2 sequences are PRHDT and FYEKMQ (reference sequence). This CDR3 comprises 15 residues. The ends lost 3 bases at V and 3 bases at J; junction bases unmatched: 1. The CDR3 protein is CASSFGQGDTGELFF. Written as DNA, the CDR3 is TGTGCCAGCAGCTTTGGACAGGGGGACACCGGGGAGCTGTTTTTT. The full variable domain, rest sourced from reference TRBV13 and TRBJ2-2, is AAGVIQSPRHLIKEKRETATLKCYPIPRHDTVYWYQQGPGQDPQFLISFYEKMQSDKGSIPDRFSAQQFSDYHSELNMSSLELGDSALYFCASSFGQGDTGELFFGEGSRLTVL.

J is TRBJ2-7 and V is TRBV7-2; possible D gene TRBD1, 5 bases. Germline V gene sequence: CDR1 SGHTA, CDR2 FQGNSA. This CDR3 has 15 amino acids. V shed 2 bases and J shed 4 bases, with 15 bases lying between them. This CDR3 is CASSLSPQTEYEQYF. For the CDR3, the DNA is TGTGCCAGCAGCTTATCCCCTCAGACAGAGTACGAGCAGTACTTC. Looking up the rest from reference TRBV7-2 and TRBJ2-7 gives the full variable domain: GAGVSQSPSNKVTEKGKDVELRCDPISGHTALYWYRQSLGQGLEFLIYFQGNSAPDKSGLPSDRFSAERTGGSVSTLTIQRTQQEDSAVYLCASSLSPQTEYEQYFGPGTRLTVT.

This clone showed up just once. V usage is TRBV6-5 and J usage is TRBJ1-2; the D gene is possibly TRBD1 (5 bases). Trimming removed 0 bases from V and 6 bases from J, with 11 bases in between. CDR1 is MNHEY and CDR2 is SVGAGI in the germline V gene. CDR3 length: 14 residues. Here the CDR3 DNA reads TGTGCCAGCAGTTACTCGTACCCCAGGGATGGCTACACCTTC. Protein sequence: CASSYSYPRDGYTF.

The V and J genes are TRBV6-5 and TRBJ2-1; D unresolved. Germline CDR1 is MNHEY and CDR2 is SVGAGI. This CDR3 is built from 14 residues. V lost 7 bases and J 0 bases, leaving 10 bases between the germline ends. The CDR3 nucleotides are TGTGCCAGCACGTCGGCTAGCTCCTACAATGAGCAGTTCTTC. It codes for CASTSASSYNEQFF.

V is TRBV27 and J is TRBJ1-2; TRBD1 aligns across 8 bases. Germline V lookup: CDR1 MNHEY, CDR2 SMNVEV (reference sequence). After removal of 6 bases from V and 2 bases from J, the junction contained 5 bases not matched to a gene. The CDR3 is 14 amino acids. The CDR3 reads CASRQGQANYGYTF. In nucleotides, the CDR3 is TGTGCCAGCAGACAGGGACAGGCCAACTATGGCTACACCTTC.

This clone occurred once. The rearrangement uses TRBV12-3 or TRBV12-4 and TRBJ1-5; D perhaps matches TRBD1 (6 bases). The CDR3 has 13 amino acids. Trimming stripped 6 bases from V and 4 bases from J, with 10 bases between. The CDR3 DNA follows: TGTGCCAGCAGCAGGGGATATAATCAGCCCCAGCATTTT. It is translated as CASSRGYNQPQHF.

The rearrangement joins TRBV19 to TRBJ2-5; possible D gene TRBD2, 7 bases. Trimming stripped 6 bases from V and 4 bases from J, with 15 bases between. The CDR3 loop spans 14 amino acids. The germline V gene encodes CDR1 LNHDA and CDR2 SQIVND (reference sequence). The CDR3, as DNA: TGTGCCAGTAGCCGAGAGGGGGGGCGAGAGACCCAGTACTTC. Its translation: CASSREGGRETQYF.

The chain uses TRBV3-1 (or the pseudogene TRBV3-2) and TRBJ2-5, with D possibly TRBD2 on 5 matching bases. This CDR3 has 15 residues. The germline V gene encodes CDR1 LGHDT and CDR2 YNNKEL (reference sequence). Trimming stripped 4 bases from V and 1 base from J, with 13 bases between. In DNA form, the CDR3 reads TGTGCCAGCAGCCCCCCCGGCCTAGCCCAAGAGACCCAGTACTTC. This sequence encodes CASSPPGLAQETQYF.

The chain combines TRBV6-6 with TRBJ2-2; possibly TRBD1 for D (6 bases). Germline CDR1 is MNHNY and CDR2 is SVGAGI (reference sequence). The V end lost 6 bases, the J end lost 6 bases, and 11 bases lay between the germline ends. This CDR3 comprises 13 residues. In DNA form, the CDR3 reads TGTGCCAGCAGCAGGGGCGGGCCCGGGGAGCTGTTTTTT. Translation: CASSRGGPGELFF.

The chain carries TRBV7-2 and TRBJ1-1; possible D gene TRBD1, 5 bases. The CDR3 covers 16 residues. Trimming took 1 base from V and 1 from J, leaving 13 bases between them. Germline CDR1 and CDR2: SGHTA and FQGNSA. The chain's CDR3 is CASSLGLQGPNTEAFF. The CDR3 DNA reads as TGTGCCAGCAGCTTAGGATTGCAGGGTCCGAACACTGAAGCTTTCTTT.

The chain employs TRBV13 and TRBJ2-7, with 9 bases lining up with TRBD1. V shed 5 bases and J 0 bases; nucleotides not matched to a gene: 5. CDR1 PRHDT and CDR2 FYEKMQ come from the germline V gene (reference sequence). CDR3 length equals 15 residues. The CDR3 is CASSLGQGSSYEQYF. The CDR3 DNA follows: TGTGCCAGCAGCCTGGGACAGGGCTCCTCCTACGAGCAGTACTTC. The entire variable domain, with the rest obtained from reference TRBV13 and TRBJ2-7, is as follows: AAGVIQSPRHLIKEKRETATLKCYPIPRHDTVYWYQQGPGQDPQFLISFYEKMQSDKGSIPDRFSAQQFSDYHSELNMSSLELGDSALYFCASSLGQGSSYEQYFGPGTRLTVT.

This CDR3 reads CASTLGQGLPYEQYF. As DNA, the CDR3 is TGTGCCAGCACTTTGGGACAGGGGCTACCGTACGAGCAGTACTTC. This chain uses TRBV6-5 with TRBJ2-7, with 10 nucleotides matching TRBD1. J gave up 4 bases and V 7 bases, and 10 bases lay outside the gene matches. The CDR3 has 15 residues. Germline values: CDR1 MNHEY, CDR2 SVGAGI.

This clone appeared a single time. Here the CDR3 reads CASSIGQGFYNEQFF. CDR3 sequence (DNA): TGTGCCAGTAGTATCGGGCAGGGGTTCTACAATGAGCAGTTCTTC. The chain employs TRBV19 and TRBJ2-1; maybe TRBD1 (6 bases). The CDR3 covers 15 residues. V lost 3 bases to trimming and J lost 3 bases, with 12 bases between them. Germline CDR1 and CDR2: LNHDA and SQIVND (reference sequence). Full variable domain (missing parts from reference TRBV19 and TRBJ2-1): DGGITQSPKYLFRKEGQNVTLSCEQNLNHDAMYWYRQDPGQGLRLIYYSQIVNDFQKGDIAEGYSVSREKKESFPLTVTSAQKNPTAFYLCASSIGQGFYNEQFFGPGTRLTVL.

The chain carries TRBV3-1 (or the pseudogene TRBV3-2) and TRBJ2-3, with no clear D. The germline V gene has CDR1 LGHDT and CDR2 YNNKEL (reference sequence). Deletions cut 0 bases from V and 4 bases from J, with 17 bases between. The CDR3 covers 17 residues. DNA for the CDR3: TGTGCCAGCAGCCAAGACAGGCGTAGAATGGTCCCAGATACGCAGTATTTT. Protein: CASSQDRRRMVPDTQYF.

CDR3 sequence reads: CASTGRGVNGYTF. As DNA, the CDR3 is TGTGCCAGTACCGGAAGAGGCGTGAATGGCTACACCTTC. The rearrangement joins TRBV19 to TRBJ1-2; no clear D gene. V shed 7 bases and J shed 6 bases, with 15 bases lying between them. Per the germline V gene, CDR1 is LNHDA and CDR2 is SQIVND (reference sequence). The CDR3 contains 13 residues.